These 12 T cell receptor beta chains originate from one sample sequenced in a study of regulatory T cells in long-lasting Graves disease. Construction of TCR beta libraries relied on iRepertoire HTBI primers and on Arm-PCR targeting CDR3 regions. TCRdb reprocessed the multiplex PCR reads with MiXCR, giving one entry per CDR3 protein. Altogether 550,000 or so distinct CDR3 sequences are present, 9.5% to 15% being singletons, with the ten largest covering approximately 9%. As for time point: newly diagnosed GD, antithyroid drugs for less than 3 months. Generation of the TCR library employed RNA extracted from PBMCs. Another study also made use of these data, one on T cells in Graves' hyperthyroidism and ophthalmopathy.

The sequences come from peripheral blood mononuclear cells (PBMCs), collected at new diagnosis, from a patient treated with antithyroid drugs. The receptors here all came from a woman aged 25 to 39 with Graves disease.

The chain combines TRBV5-6 with TRBJ2-1; the match to TRBD1 covers 9 bases. The CDR3 extends over 17 amino acids. Germline CDR1 reads SGHDT; CDR2 reads YYEEEE. J gave up 3 bases and V 2 bases, and 9 bases lay outside the gene matches. CDR3 amino acids: CASSLLSTGGDYNEQFF. The CDR3, as DNA: TGTGCCAGCAGCTTACTATCGACAGGGGGGGACTACAATGAGCAGTTCTTC.

In its sample, this clonotype was seen many times. The rearrangement uses TRBV30 and TRBJ1-2; 8 bases agree with TRBD1. Germline CDR1 GTSNPN, CDR2 SVGIG (reference sequence). The CDR3 is 13 residues long. V was clipped by 7 bases and J by 2 bases; unmatched bases: 6. The CDR3, as DNA: TGTGCCTCTCCCGGGACAGGAAACTATGGCTACACCTTC. Residues: CASPGTGNYGYTF. The whole variable domain, remainder taken from reference TRBV30 and TRBJ1-2, is SQTIHQWPATLVQPVGSPLSLECTVEGTSNPNLYWYRQAAGRGLQLLFYSVGIGQISSEVPQNLSASRPQDRQFILSSKKLLLSDSGFYLCASPGTGNYGYTFGSGTRLTVV.

The rearrangement joins TRBV20-1 to TRBJ2-1; no definite D call. V gave up 5 bases and J gave up 7 bases, with 6 bases separating them. From germline, CDR1 is DFQATT and CDR2 SNEGSKA (reference sequence). The CDR3 has 10 amino acids. Written as DNA, the CDR3 is TGCAGTGCTCAGAGGAATGAGCAGTTCTTC. It codes for CSAQRNEQFF.

The chain links TRBV2 to TRBJ2-1; TRBD1 might be the D (5 bases). Trimming shortened V by 5 bases and J by 3 bases, and 14 bases separated the two germline ends. The V gene's germline CDR1 is SNHLY and CDR2 FYNNEI. The CDR3 covers 15 residues. DNA for the CDR3: TGTGCCAGCAGTCTGGACACCCCTAGCTACAATGAGCAGTTCTTC. As protein: CASSLDTPSYNEQFF.

This clonotype was picked up many times. The gene calls are TRBV29-1 and TRBJ2-7; the match to TRBD2 covers 7 bases. V shed 4 bases and J 4 bases; nucleotides not matched to a gene: 4. Germline V gene lookup returns CDR1 SQVTM and CDR2 ANQGSEA. The CDR3 is 12 amino acids. CDR3 in DNA: TGCAGCGTTGCAGTCGGGAGGTACGAGCAGTACTTC. This encodes CSVAVGRYEQYF.

This clonotype has at least ten counts. The chain combines TRBV27 with TRBJ1-1; D is uncertain. This CDR3 has 16 residues. Trimming removed 5 bases from V and 1 base from J, with 17 bases in between. Germline CDR1 and CDR2: MNHEY and SMNVEV (reference sequence). The CDR3 reads CASSESPRAGNTEAFF. The CDR3 DNA reads as TGTGCCAGCAGTGAATCCCCAAGGGCGGGGAACACTGAAGCTTTCTTT.

Ten or more counts support this clonotype. The chain employs TRBV2 and TRBJ2-7; 10 bases line up with TRBD2. The CDR3 has 14 residues. The ends lost 6 bases at V and 0 bases at J; junction bases unmatched: 2. The V gene's germline CDR1 is SNHLY and CDR2 FYNNEI. CDR3 protein: CASRVAGGSYEQYF. CDR3 bases: TGTGCCAGCAGGGTAGCGGGAGGCTCCTACGAGCAGTACTTC.

For this clonotype: This could be a read error, since a much larger clone is one nucleotide away. This sequence joins TRBV7-2 and TRBJ2-7; no firm D call. The CDR3 loop spans 13 amino acids. The V end lost 3 bases, the J end lost 2 bases, and 8 bases lay between the germline ends. CDR1 is SGHTA and CDR2 is FQGNSA in the germline V gene. The CDR3 protein is CASSFDGTYEQYF. The CDR3 DNA sequence: TGTGCCAGCAGCTTCGACGGAACCTACGAGCAGTACTTC.

This clonotype was seen at least ten times. The CDR3 loop is CGNSCSGRGKQYF. CDR3 bases: TGTGGGAATTCTTGTAGCGGGAGGGGGAAGCAGTACTTC. J is TRBJ2-7 and V is TRBV12-3 or TRBV12-4; 11 bases line up with TRBD2. The CDR3 has 13 residues.

This clonotype turned up a few times. The gene calls are TRBV6-5 and TRBJ1-2; no firm D call. Germline loops: CDR1 MNHEY, CDR2 SVGAGI. V dropped 0 bases and J dropped 8 bases, with 13 bases sitting between them. The CDR3 runs to 14 residues. This CDR3 reads CASSYSKPLGGYTF. The CDR3 nucleotides are TGTGCCAGCAGTTACTCAAAACCACTGGGGGGCTACACCTTC.

This clonotype was detected ten times or more. The chain combines TRBV5-8 with TRBJ2-5, with 7 positions matching TRBD1. CDR3 size: 15 residues. With 4 bases clipped from V and 0 bases from J, the junction kept 6 bases outside the gene matches. CDR1 SGHTS and CDR2 YDEGEE come from the germline V gene. CDR3 bases: TGTGCCAGCAGCCGGGGACAGACCGACCAAGAGACCCAGTACTTC. It translates to CASSRGQTDQETQYF.

This clonotype showed up many times. The chain carries TRBV27 and TRBJ2-3, with a possible D match to TRBD1 (6 bases). V lost 5 bases, J lost 10 bases, and 19 bases lay in between. The CDR3 spans 14 residues. Germline V lookup: CDR1 MNHEY, CDR2 SMNVEV (reference sequence). This CDR3 is CASSLTLTGLAQYF. CDR3 nucleotides: TGTGCCAGCAGTCTGACTTTAACAGGGTTGGCGCAGTATTTT.